The following is a T cell receptor beta chain sequence with its context. What it binds is unknown. Measured with immunoSEQ multiplex PCR; TCRdb has only the in-frame clones, and not every one. The profile covers some 180,000 clones, with 85% to 95% appearing a single time and roughly 1% taken by the ten largest. Looked up from germline, CDR1 is SEHNR and CDR2 is FQNEAQ (reference sequence). Trimming removed 5 bases from V and 5 bases from J, with 15 bases in between. The CDR3 has 15 residues. This entry comes from a study of T cell responses to AZD1222 COVID-19 vaccine. The study's findings and limits: Repertoires were obtained solely post-peak T cell response. Two doses of AZD1222 preceded a rise in Spike-specific TCR breadth and depth.

This specimen was peripheral blood, taken 28 days after the second dose of the MenACWY control vaccine. The J gene is TRBJ2-2, the V gene TRBV7-9, with D tentatively TRBD1 or TRBD2 (7 bases each). This clonotype was sampled from an adult who received the MenACWY meningococcal vaccine as a control. The CDR3 DNA sequence: TGTGCCAGCAGCCTCCGACAGGGAGGGACCGGGGAGCTGTTTTTT. It translates to CASSLRQGGTGELFF.